This TCR beta chain came from a study of CD8 T cells in ankylosing spondylitis. TCRdb re-derived calls from the 5' RACE reads in MiXCR, one entry per CDR3 protein. This table holds about 840,000 distinct CDR3 sequences, roughly 12% found once. Study observations and caveats: In ankylosing spondylitis blood, a motif of eight highly homologous TCR beta variants appeared characteristic. Reportedly, significant enrichment of disease-linked clones occurred in matched ankylosing spondylitis synovial fluid.

This clonotype was detected only a few times. Its matching antigen is unknown. Germline V gene sequence: CDR1 LNHNV, CDR2 YYDKDF (reference sequence). This CDR3 is built from 16 residues. V trimming: 3 bases; J trimming: 2 bases; junction bases outside the gene matches: 7. The chain carries TRBV15 and TRBJ2-3; 8 bases are a match to TRBD2. The clonotype originates from a male donor with ankylosing spondylitis. The sample was blood, either unsorted or a sorted T cell fraction (not recorded which). In nucleotides, the CDR3 is TGTGCCACCAGCAGTTGGTCTAGCGGGTCCACAGATACGCAGTATTTT. Its translation: CATSSWSSGSTDTQYF.